This T cell receptor beta chain originates from a study of T cell repertoires in cytomegalovirus infection. In germline, CDR1 is MNHNS, CDR2 SASEGT. V shed 3 bases and J shed 0 bases, with 20 bases lying between them. CDR3 length equals 19 residues. This clonotype was observed many times. Its target is unknown. TCRdb reprocessed the reads with MiXCR, giving one entry per CDR3 protein. This sample has some 150,000 distinct CDR3 sequences, with about 32% found just once. This chain uses TRBV6-1 with TRBJ1-4, with a possible D match to TRBD1 (5 bases). The specimen was CD8+ T cells from cultured PBMCs, collected from culture after CMV antigen stimulation. The clonotype comes from a human donor in good health (CMV status not recorded). Some clones in this sample may be carry-over from other donors' samples. The CDR3 reads CASSDPRSIPTATNEKLFF. The CDR3 nucleotides read TGTGCCAGCAGTGACCCGAGGAGCATCCCGACAGCAACTAATGAAAAACTGTTTTTT.